One sample yielded the 15 T cell receptor beta chains listed below, sequenced in a study of T-cell memory formation after mild COVID-19. TCRdb processed the 5' RACE reads anew with MiXCR; each CDR3 protein has one entry. The sample records 300,000 to 350,000 distinct CDR3 sequences, roughly a fifth being singletons. The sample consisted of PBMCs or a T cell subset sorted from them (not recorded which). The receptors originated from a young man who had mild COVID-19 (a few samples of this study predate the infection). Cell type and time point are not known.

This sequence joins TRBV4-3 and TRBJ1-1, with a weak D call TRBD1 (6 bases). The CDR3 length is 16 residues. Germline values: CDR1 LGHNA, CDR2 YSLEER. V lost 0 bases to trimming and J lost 2 bases, with 13 bases between them. CDR3 coding DNA: TGCGCCAGCAGCCAAGACCACAGGGCTTTAAACACTGAAGCTTTCTTT. Residues: CASSQDHRALNTEAFF.

V and J are TRBV5-1 and TRBJ2-1; D may be TRBD1 (7 bases). The CDR3 is made up of 14 amino acids. Germline lookup yields CDR1 SGHRS and CDR2 YFSETQ. The V end was cut by 0 bases, the J end by 6 bases, with 10 bases between. This CDR3 reads CASSLDRGGNEQFF. CDR3 nucleotides: TGCGCCAGCAGCTTGGACAGGGGAGGCAATGAGCAGTTCTTC.

V usage is TRBV5-1 and J usage is TRBJ1-1, with 11 positions matching TRBD1. V shed 5 bases, J shed 6 bases, and the junction held 6 bases outside the gene matches. The CDR3 length is 14 residues. CDR1 is SGHRS and CDR2 is YFSETQ in the germline V gene. In DNA, the CDR3 is TGCGCCAGCAGGACCGGGACAGGGGGGCCTGAAGCTTTCTTT. Its translation is CASRTGTGGPEAFF.

This clonotype was found a few times. V and J are TRBV7-9 and TRBJ1-2; D not certain. V dropped 5 bases and J dropped 4 bases, with 11 bases sitting between them. Germline loops: CDR1 SEHNR, CDR2 FQNEAQ (reference sequence). CDR3 length: 13 residues. The CDR3 region has the DNA TGTGCCAGCAGCCCGGGCATTATCTATGGCTACACCTTC. As protein: CASSPGIIYGYTF.

V and J are TRBV29-1 and TRBJ1-1; weak D call: TRBD1 (5 bases). There are 13 residues in the CDR3. Germline loops: CDR1 SQVTM, CDR2 ANQGSEA. V lost 4 bases and J lost 1, with 10 bases in between. The CDR3 reads CSVGGSGNTEAFF. In nucleotides, the CDR3 is TGCAGCGTTGGGGGCTCGGGGAACACTGAAGCTTTCTTT.

This clonotype was seen more than once but under ten times. This chain links TRBV7-2 with TRBJ1-6, with 7 positions matching TRBD1. This CDR3 has 12 amino acids. The germline V gene has CDR1 SGHTA and CDR2 FQGNSA. The V gene end was trimmed by 10 bases and the J gene end by 9 bases; junction bases not matched to a gene: 6. CDR3 nucleotide sequence: TGTGCCACCAAGAAGGGGGCTTCACCCCTCCACTTT. The encoded protein is CATKKGASPLHF.

This clonotype was detected a few times. The rearrangement uses TRBV4-1 and TRBJ1-4; D might be TRBD1 (6 bases). Germline loops: CDR1 MGHRA, CDR2 YSYEKL. The CDR3 length is 16 residues. V lost 0 bases and J 5 bases, leaving 13 bases between the germline ends. CDR3 sequence: CASSQESGGPNEKLFF. The DNA of the CDR3 is TGCGCCAGCAGCCAAGAATCCGGGGGCCCAAATGAAAAACTGTTTTTT.

At least ten counts were recorded for this clonotype. The J gene is TRBJ2-1, the V gene TRBV7-2; 15 positions agree with TRBD2. V was pared by 3 bases and J by 4 bases, with 1 base of the junction left unmatched. CDR3 length: 16 residues. Germline V gene lookup returns CDR1 SGHTA and CDR2 FQGNSA. The CDR3 DNA sequence: TGTGCCAGCAGCTTTGGGACTAGCGGGGGGTACAATGAGCAGTTCTTC. Its translation: CASSFGTSGGYNEQFF.

This clonotype was detected a few times. V and J are TRBV5-1 and TRBJ1-6; D gene uncertain. This CDR3 contains 12 residues. Trimming stripped 3 bases from V and 8 bases from J, with 6 bases between. Germline V gene data show CDR1 as SGHRS and CDR2 as YFSETQ. The DNA for the CDR3 is TGCGCCAGCAGCTGGCCTGATTCACCCCTCCACTTT. Protein: CASSWPDSPLHF.

The chain is built from TRBV7-2 and TRBJ1-1; tentatively, D is TRBD1 (5 bases). V shed 5 bases and J shed 4 bases, with 11 bases lying between them. The CDR3 runs to 13 residues. From germline, CDR1 is SGHTA and CDR2 FQGNSA. For the CDR3, the DNA is TGTGCCAGCAGCAGTTATCAGGGCACTGAAGCTTTCTTT. Its protein is CASSSYQGTEAFF.

The sample holds a few counts of this clonotype. This rearrangement joins TRBV3-1 to TRBJ2-7; TRBD1 agrees at 9 bases. Trimming cost V 5 bases and J 4 bases; bases outside gene matches: 9. In germline, CDR1 is LGHDT, CDR2 YNNKEL (reference sequence). The CDR3 covers 15 residues. CDR3: CASSGGTGIWYEQYF. Here the CDR3 DNA reads TGTGCCAGCAGCGGCGGGACAGGGATATGGTACGAGCAGTACTTC.

This clonotype was found a few times. The rearrangement uses TRBV9 and TRBJ2-5; D gene ambiguous. From germline, CDR1 is SGDLS and CDR2 YYNGEE. The CDR3 is 13 amino acids. V gave up 3 bases and J gave up 5 bases, with 11 bases separating them. The CDR3 region is CASSAGPMETQYF. CDR3 sequence (DNA): TGTGCCAGCAGCGCCGGCCCGATGGAGACCCAGTACTTC.

This rearrangement joins TRBV6-5 to TRBJ2-1; 7 nucleotides align to TRBD2. Germline V gene lookup returns CDR1 MNHEY and CDR2 SVGAGI. This CDR3 has 17 amino acids. The V gene end was trimmed by 4 bases and the J gene end by 7 bases; junction bases not matched to a gene: 16. Here the CDR3 reads CASSFLRGDGGPNEQFF. The CDR3 nucleotides read TGTGCCAGCAGTTTCCTCCGGGGGGACGGAGGCCCAAATGAGCAGTTCTTC.

The chain recombines TRBV12-3 or TRBV12-4 with TRBJ2-7; D gene unclear. Trimming pared 2 bases from V and 2 bases from J, leaving 10 bases between. The length of the CDR3 is 14 residues. CDR3 coding DNA: TGTGCCAGCAGTTTATGGGCAGGAACCTACGAGCAGTACTTC. Its protein is CASSLWAGTYEQYF.

This clonotype came up a few times. The V call is TRBV7-2, the J call TRBJ1-4, with TRBD1 matching over 8 bases. Germline CDR1 SGHTA, CDR2 FQGNSA. V trimming: 5 bases; J trimming: 5 bases; junction bases outside the gene matches: 7. CDR3 length equals 15 residues. The CDR3 loop is CASSPRTGLNEKLFF. The CDR3 DNA reads TGTGCCAGCAGCCCCCGGACAGGGTTGAATGAAAAACTGTTTTTT.